The rows below give T cell receptor beta chains drawn from one sample of a study of CD8+CD57+ T cells in acquired aplastic anemia. TCRdb re-called the reads with MiXCR, one entry per CDR3 protein. The sample consists of 150,000 to 200,000 distinct CDR3 sequences, about 48% of them appearing once. Specimen: sorted CD4+, CD8+, or CD8+CD57+ T cells (not recorded which) from PBMCs. All receptors come from a human donor with aplastic anemia. Both conserved end residues are part of each CDR3. A D gene is named only where the DNA matches it firmly. For some rows the clone size is stated as once, few or many, or as a class when expanded; others skip it.

V: TRBV11-2
D: .
J: TRBJ1-2
size: many
DNA: TGTGCCAGCAGCTTAGAGGGAGGCGGCTACACCTTC
CDR3: CASSLEGGGYTF

V: TRBV14
D: .
J: TRBJ2-7
size: .
DNA: TGTGCCAGCAGCCAAGAACAGGGCTACAGCTACGAGCAGTACTTC
CDR3: CASSQEQGYSYEQYF

V: TRBV5-6
D: .
J: TRBJ1-1
size: few
DNA: TGTGCCAGCAGCTTGGAACAGTTTAACACTGAAGCTTTCTTT
CDR3: CASSLEQFNTEAFF

V: TRBV2
D: .
J: TRBJ1-3
size: few
DNA: TGTGCCAGCAGTGAACAGGGACTCTCTGGAAACACCATATATTTT
CDR3: CASSEQGLSGNTIYF

V: TRBV7-2
D: .
J: TRBJ2-3
size: .
DNA: TGTGCCAGCACCTCCGTCCCGTGGGGGGGCACAGATACGCAGTATTTT
CDR3: CASTSVPWGGTDTQYF

V: TRBV7-2
D: .
J: TRBJ2-7
size: .
DNA: TGTGCCAGCAGCTTTTTGTGGGGCTACGAGCAGTACTTC
CDR3: CASSFLWGYEQYF

V: TRBV19
D: .
J: TRBJ1-1
size: .
DNA: TGTGCCAGTAGTATTTTCGGAATGGGGACTGAGGCTTTCTTT
CDR3: CASSIFGMGTEAFF

V: TRBV5-1
D: .
J: TRBJ2-7
size: .
DNA: TGCGCCAGCAGCTTGGTGGGTGGCGGATACGAGCAGTACTTC
CDR3: CASSLVGGGYEQYF

V: TRBV10-3
D: TRBD2
J: TRBJ2-5
size: once
DNA: TGTGCCACTCGACTAGCGGGAGAGACCCAGTACTTC
CDR3: CATRLAGETQYF

V: TRBV7-8
D: .
J: TRBJ2-7
size: .
DNA: TGTGCCAGCAGCTTAGCTTTATCTGAGCAGTACTTC
CDR3: CASSLALSEQYF

V: TRBV15
D: .
J: TRBJ1-5
size: .
DNA: TGTGCCACCAGCAGAGATATTCAGCCCCAGCATTTT
CDR3: CATSRDIQPQHF

V: TRBV6-1
D: .
J: TRBJ2-1
size: few
DNA: TGTGCCAGCAGAGACGGAGTAGCGGTTTCCTACAATGAGCAGTTCTTC
CDR3: CASRDGVAVSYNEQFF

V: TRBV7-2
D: TRBD1
J: TRBJ2-3
size: many
DNA: TGTGCCAGCAGCTCGGACAGGGGGCTAGATACGCAGTATTTT
CDR3: CASSSDRGLDTQYF

V: TRBV29-1
D: .
J: TRBJ2-5
size: few
DNA: TGCAGCGTTGATCCCCGGGACGGAGAAGAGACCCAGTACTTC
CDR3: CSVDPRDGEETQYF

V: TRBV25-1
D: TRBD2
J: TRBJ2-1
size: few
DNA: TGTGCCAGCAAGACTAGCGGCTCACACAATGAGCAGTTCTTC
CDR3: CASKTSGSHNEQFF

V: TRBV29-1
D: TRBD1
J: TRBJ2-7
size: few
DNA: TGCAGCGTTGCGGCCGATAGGGACAGGGGATACGAGCAGTACTTC
CDR3: CSVAADRDRGYEQYF

V: TRBV18
D: .
J: TRBJ2-5
size: few
DNA: TGTGCCAGCTCACCACGGAGCGGAGTAGGCCAAGAGACCCAGTACTTC
CDR3: CASSPRSGVGQETQYF

V: TRBV19
D: .
J: TRBJ2-6
size: .
DNA: TGTGCCAGTGGCTTAGGAGAGACTGAAGCTTTC
CDR3: CASGLGETEAF

V: TRBV30
D: .
J: TRBJ1-2
size: .
DNA: TGTGCCTGGAGCCCCGGGACCAACTATGGCTACACCTTC
CDR3: CAWSPGTNYGYTF

V: TRBV20-1
D: .
J: TRBJ2-7
size: .
DNA: TGCAGTGCTGGCGCTCGCTACGAGCAGTACTTC
CDR3: CSAGARYEQYF

V: TRBV2
D: TRBD2
J: TRBJ2-3
size: .
DNA: TGTGCCAGCAAACTAGCGGGGGGCGCGGATCCGCAGTATTTT
CDR3: CASKLAGGADPQYF

V: TRBV24-1
D: .
J: TRBJ2-2
size: .
DNA: TGTGCCACCAGGGGGACCGGGGAGCTGTTTTTT
CDR3: CATRGTGELFF

V: TRBV5-1
D: .
J: TRBJ1-1
size: many
DNA: TGCGCCAGCAGCTTGGCCGGCCTCGAGGGCACTGAAGCTTTCTTT
CDR3: CASSLAGLEGTEAFF

V: TRBV6-5
D: TRBD1
J: TRBJ1-2
size: .
DNA: TGTGCCAGCAGTTCAGGGGGCGATGGCTACACCTTC
CDR3: CASSSGGDGYTF

V: TRBV29-1
D: .
J: TRBJ2-1
size: .
DNA: TGCAGCGTCAGCCAGCGGAATGAGCAGTTCTTC
CDR3: CSVSQRNEQFF

V: TRBV6-5
D: .
J: TRBJ2-5
size: few
DNA: TGTGCCAGCAGTTACCCGGATGGCCATAACAGAGAGACCCAGTACTTC
CDR3: CASSYPDGHNRETQYF

V: TRBV7-7
D: .
J: TRBJ2-7
size: many
DNA: TGTGCTAGCAGCTTATATCAAGGGGACGAGCAGTACTTC
CDR3: CASSLYQGDEQYF

V: TRBV9
D: TRBD2
J: TRBJ2-3
size: many
DNA: TGTGCCAGCAGCGTAGAACTAGCGGAGGATACGCAGTATTTT
CDR3: CASSVELAEDTQYF

V: TRBV6-5
D: TRBD1
J: TRBJ1-1
size: many
DNA: TGTGCCAGTATGACAGGGGGTGGCACTGAAGCTTTCTTT
CDR3: CASMTGGGTEAFF

V: TRBV24-1
D: .
J: TRBJ1-4
size: .
DNA: TGTGCCACCAGTGTAGGGGCTGGTGAAAAACTGTTTTTT
CDR3: CATSVGAGEKLFF

V: TRBV25-1
D: TRBD1
J: TRBJ1-3
size: .
DNA: TGTGCCAGCAGTAGCGACAGGGGGCTTGGAAACACCATATATTTT
CDR3: CASSSDRGLGNTIYF

V: TRBV20-1
D: .
J: TRBJ1-1
size: many
DNA: TGCAGTGCTAGCGGACGATTGAACACTGAAGCTTTCTTT
CDR3: CSASGRLNTEAFF

V: TRBV10-3
D: TRBD1
J: TRBJ2-7
size: few
DNA: TGTGCCATCAGTGATGGGACAGGGGCCTACGAGCAGTACTTC
CDR3: CAISDGTGAYEQYF

V: TRBV20-1
D: TRBD2
J: TRBJ2-1
size: few
DNA: TGCAGTGCTAGAGGACTAGCGGGAGAACACAATGAGCAGTTCTTC
CDR3: CSARGLAGEHNEQFF

V: TRBV7-9
D: .
J: TRBJ1-6
size: .
DNA: TGTGCCAGCAGCCCCTGGAGCAGCCAAAATTCACCCCTCCACTTT
CDR3: CASSPWSSQNSPLHF

V: TRBV29-1
D: TRBD1
J: TRBJ2-1
size: few
DNA: TGCAGCGTTGGGACAGGGGGTTACAATGAGCAGTTCTTC
CDR3: CSVGTGGYNEQFF

V: TRBV12-3/TRBV12-4
D: .
J: TRBJ1-1
size: many
DNA: TGTGCCAGCAGTTTAGAGCCCAGGAGGGCGGAAGCTTTCTTT
CDR3: CASSLEPRRAEAFF

V: TRBV29-1
D: .
J: TRBJ2-7
size: few
DNA: TGCAGCGTTGAACGCAGGGTCGGAGGAGAGCAGTACTTC
CDR3: CSVERRVGGEQYF

V: TRBV5-8
D: .
J: TRBJ1-2
size: .
DNA: TGTGCCAGCAGTCCGAGGGTGCTCAGGGCCTTTGGCTACACCTTC
CDR3: CASSPRVLRAFGYTF

V: TRBV7-9
D: .
J: TRBJ2-4
size: many
DNA: TGTGCCAGCAGCTTATTCCCGGGGAACATTCAGTACTTC
CDR3: CASSLFPGNIQYF

V: TRBV15
D: TRBD1
J: TRBJ2-7
size: many
DNA: TGTGCCACCAGAGGACAGGGCTCCTACGAGCAGTACTTC
CDR3: CATRGQGSYEQYF